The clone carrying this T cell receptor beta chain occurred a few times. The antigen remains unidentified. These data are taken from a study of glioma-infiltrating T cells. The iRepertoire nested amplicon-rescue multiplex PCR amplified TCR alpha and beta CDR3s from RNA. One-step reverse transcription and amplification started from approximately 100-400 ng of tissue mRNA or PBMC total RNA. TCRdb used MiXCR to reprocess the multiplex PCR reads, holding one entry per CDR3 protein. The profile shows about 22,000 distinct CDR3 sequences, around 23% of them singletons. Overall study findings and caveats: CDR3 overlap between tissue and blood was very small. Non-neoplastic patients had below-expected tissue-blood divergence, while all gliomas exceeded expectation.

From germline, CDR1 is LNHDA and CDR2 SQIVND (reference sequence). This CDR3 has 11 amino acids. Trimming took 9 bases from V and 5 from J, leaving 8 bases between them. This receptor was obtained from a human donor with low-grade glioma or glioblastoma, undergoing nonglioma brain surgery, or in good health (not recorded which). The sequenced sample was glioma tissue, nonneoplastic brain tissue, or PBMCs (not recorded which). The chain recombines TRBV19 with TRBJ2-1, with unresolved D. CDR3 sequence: CASSPNNEQFF. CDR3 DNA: TGTGCCAGCTCACCCAACAATGAGCAGTTCTTC.